These 19 T cell receptor beta chains originate from one sample sequenced in a study of blood T cells in healthy people across ages. The use of a sample-barcoded 5' primer and a J-beta primer mix characterized a second PCR of 7 to 11 cycles. TCRdb reprocessed the 5' RACE reads via MiXCR and lists one record per CDR3 protein. This sample has more than 500,000 distinct CDR3 sequences, with 25% to 30% found just once. Specimen: blood. The source of these receptors is a woman between 70 and 85 years old in good health.

The chain uses TRBV5-1 and TRBJ2-3; D perhaps matches TRBD2 (7 bases). Trimming shortened V by 2 bases and J by 3 bases, and 13 bases separated the two germline ends. CDR1 SGHRS and CDR2 YFSETQ come from the germline V gene. There are 15 residues in the CDR3. The CDR3 region has the DNA TGCGCCAGCAGCTTTTGGGGGGGCGGAACAGATACGCAGTATTTT. Translation gives CASSFWGGGTDTQYF.

The V and J genes are TRBV20-1 and TRBJ1-4, with D possibly matching TRBD1 (5 bases). The V end lost 5 bases, the J end lost 7 bases, and 17 bases lay between the germline ends. Germline loops: CDR1 DFQATT, CDR2 SNEGSKA (reference sequence). This CDR3 is 14 amino acids long. The CDR3 is CSAWRRDVGEKLFF. The CDR3 coding sequence is TGCAGTGCTTGGAGGAGGGACGTTGGTGAAAAACTGTTTTTT.

This clonotype was seen only a few times. The chain links TRBV30 to TRBJ1-1; D unresolved. CDR3 length equals 11 residues. The germline gives CDR1 GTSNPN, CDR2 SVGIG (reference sequence). V was clipped by 3 bases and J by 10 bases, with 12 bases between them. The CDR3 is CAWRKTEAAFF. As DNA, the CDR3 is TGTGCCTGGAGAAAAACTGAGGCAGCTTTCTTT.

This rearrangement joins TRBV24-1 to TRBJ2-1, with TRBD1 identical over 7 bases. Germline loops: CDR1 KGHDR, CDR2 SFDVKD. CDR3 length: 17 residues. Trimming at V came to 5 bases and at J to 2 bases, leaving 11 bases not matched to a gene. The CDR3 sequence is CATSAGQYRSTYNEQFF. CDR3 sequence (DNA): TGTGCCACCAGTGCGGGACAGTACCGTTCCACCTACAATGAGCAGTTCTTC.

The chain couples TRBV15 to TRBJ2-2; 8 bases match TRBD1. V was clipped by 6 bases and J by 3 bases; unmatched bases: 6. This CDR3 spans 15 amino acids. Germline V gene data show CDR1 as LNHNV and CDR2 as YYDKDF (reference sequence). The DNA of the CDR3 is TGTGCCACCAGTAGGGGACAGGCCTACACCGGGGAGCTGTTTTTT. Translation gives CATSRGQAYTGELFF.

This chain links TRBV7-6 with TRBJ1-2; 10 positions agree with TRBD1. The CDR3 contains 15 residues. Unmatched junction bases numbered 2, after V lost 1 base and J lost 3 bases. Germline loops: CDR1 SGHVS, CDR2 FNYEAQ. This chain's CDR3 is CASSLGTGGDYGYTF. CDR3 sequence (DNA): TGTGCCAGCAGCTTAGGGACAGGGGGGGACTATGGCTACACCTTC.

In this sample, this clonotype turned up a few times. The gene calls are TRBV6-2 or TRBV6-3 and TRBJ2-6; the D is unclear. V gave up 4 bases and J gave up 0 bases, with 13 bases separating them. The CDR3 contains 17 residues. The V gene's germline CDR1 is MNHEY and CDR2 SVGEGT. The CDR3 is CASSSPRTGSGANVLTF. Written as DNA, the CDR3 is TGTGCCAGCAGTTCCCCCCGGACGGGCTCTGGGGCCAACGTCCTGACTTTC.

This CDR3 reads CASSPHPGLAGDTQYF. CDR3 bases: TGTGCCAGCAGCCCCCACCCGGGGCTAGCAGGAGATACGCAGTATTTT. The chain has TRBV9 and TRBJ2-3, with D possibly called TRBD1 or TRBD2 (5 bases each). Germline lookup yields CDR1 SGDLS and CDR2 YYNGEE. With 4 bases removed from V and 5 bases from J, the gap between germline ends came to 20 bases. This CDR3 region has 16 residues.

The chain employs TRBV12-3 or TRBV12-4 and TRBJ2-3; a weak D match, TRBD1 (6 bases). The CDR3 length is 14 residues. Between the trimmed V and J ends, which lost 6 bases and 3 bases, there was a span of 13 bases. CDR3 residues: CASRSDRQTDTQYF. CDR3 bases: TGTGCCAGCAGATCGGACAGACAAACAGATACGCAGTATTTT.

The sample holds a few counts of this clonotype. This chain joins TRBV12-3 or TRBV12-4 and TRBJ1-4, with D tentatively TRBD1 (6 bases). V lost 5 bases, J lost 4 bases, and 14 bases lay in between. This CDR3 is 15 amino acids long. In DNA form, the CDR3 reads TGTGCCAGCAGTCGGTCGACAGGCCTTAATGAAAAACTGTTTTTT. It yields the protein CASSRSTGLNEKLFF.

The CDR3 reads CASSFVNTEAFF. CDR3 in DNA: TGTGCCAGCAGCTTTGTGAACACTGAAGCTTTCTTT. This chain joins TRBV7-9 and TRBJ1-1; D is uncertain. This CDR3 is 12 amino acids long. Germline-derived CDR1 and CDR2 are SEHNR and FQNEAQ (reference sequence). Trimming left V 3 bases short and J 0 bases short, with 2 bases between.

V is TRBV4-3 and J is TRBJ1-2; 7 bases align to TRBD1. Losses at the gene ends were 3 bases for V and 0 bases for J; bases not matched to a gene: 7. Germline CDR1 is LGHNA and CDR2 is YSLEER. The CDR3 has 16 amino acids. The CDR3 coding sequence is TGCGCCAGCAGCCACGGGACAGTGACGGCTAACTATGGCTACACCTTC. Translated, it gives CASSHGTVTANYGYTF.

This chain links TRBV2 with TRBJ2-5, with a tentative D call TRBD2 (6 bases). Between the trimmed V and J ends, which lost 4 bases and 11 bases, there was a span of 29 bases. This CDR3 is built from 17 residues. Germline CDR1 is SNHLY and CDR2 is FYNNEI. The CDR3 bases are TGTGCCAGCAGTGTTTCACTTATCCTAGCGAGCCCCTACGAACAGTACTTC. It is translated as CASSVSLILASPYEQYF.

The J gene is TRBJ2-2, the V gene TRBV9; D is perhaps TRBD1 (5 bases). Deletions cut 4 bases from V and 6 bases from J, with 13 bases between. The CDR3 is 14 residues long. From germline, CDR1 is SGDLS and CDR2 YYNGEE. The CDR3 nucleotides read TGTGCCAGCAGCCCTATCGACAGCTCCGGGGAGCTGTTTTTT. This encodes CASSPIDSSGELFF.

V is TRBV5-1 and J is TRBJ2-5, with D possibly matching TRBD2 (5 bases). Looked up from germline, CDR1 is SGHRS and CDR2 is YFSETQ. Between the trimmed V and J ends, which lost 0 bases and 4 bases, there was a span of 10 bases. This CDR3 has 14 amino acids. In DNA, the CDR3 is TGCGCCAGCAGCTTGGTAGCTGGGAGAGAGACCCAGTACTTC. Translating gives CASSLVAGRETQYF.

In this sample, this clonotype turned up a few times. V usage is TRBV9 and J usage is TRBJ1-2; 12 bases match TRBD1. J gave up 5 bases and V 4 bases, and 6 bases lay outside the gene matches. Germline V lookup: CDR1 SGDLS, CDR2 YYNGEE. The CDR3 extends over 15 amino acids. CDR3 in amino acids: CASSTGQGAGYGYTF. CDR3 nucleotides: TGTGCCAGCAGCACGGGACAGGGGGCGGGGTATGGCTACACCTTC.

The chain employs TRBV4-1 and TRBJ1-2, with a possible D match to TRBD1 (5 bases). V was pared by 4 bases and J by 0 bases, with 18 bases between. The CDR3 extends over 17 amino acids. The V gene's germline CDR1 is MGHRA and CDR2 YSYEKL. CDR3 DNA sequence: TGCGCCAGCAGCCCGAGATTCAACCCGGACACTAACTATGGCTACACCTTC. Protein sequence: CASSPRFNPDTNYGYTF.

The sample holds a few counts of this clonotype. J is TRBJ2-7 and V is TRBV6-6; D gene uncertain. Germline V CDR1 and CDR2: MNHNY, SVGAGI (reference sequence). This CDR3 is built from 12 residues. The germline V and J ends were trimmed by 2 bases and 5 bases, with 7 bases remaining between them. The chain's CDR3 is CASSYKGDEQYF. As DNA, the CDR3 is TGTGCCAGCAGTTACAAAGGCGACGAGCAGTACTTC.

The rearrangement joins TRBV19 to TRBJ2-3; D gene unclear. From germline, CDR1 is LNHDA and CDR2 SQIVND (reference sequence). Trimming removed 7 bases from V and 3 bases from J, with 11 bases in between. The length of the CDR3 is 13 residues. Written as DNA, the CDR3 is TGTGCCAGTAAAAACCGGTGGACAGATACGCAGTATTTT. Translated: CASKNRWTDTQYF.